The text below deals with one T cell receptor beta chain. Its matching antigen is unknown. Here immunoSEQ multiplex PCR was the method, and the copy in TCRdb shows in-frame clones only, minus some. The sample lists more than 80,000 clones, less than 95% occurring once. The sample belongs to a study of T cell responses to AZD1222 COVID-19 vaccine. Study results and caveats: Following two doses of AZD1222, Spike-specific TCR breadth and depth rose. Spike-wide vaccine-associated CD4 TCRs dominated at 160-218 and 743-854. Only after the peak T cell response were repertoires sampled.

V shed 4 bases and J shed 1 base, with 7 bases lying between them. This CDR3 has 13 residues. Per the germline V gene, CDR1 is SGHAT and CDR2 is FQNNGV. This TCR was recovered from an adult who received the AZD1222 COVID-19 vaccine. The genes are TRBV11-2 and TRBJ1-1, with D tentatively TRBD1 (5 bases). The sample was peripheral blood, taken 28 days after the second AZD1222 dose. CDR3: CASSSTGNTEAFF. For the CDR3, the DNA is TGTGCCAGCAGCTCCACAGGGAACACTGAAGCTTTCTTT.